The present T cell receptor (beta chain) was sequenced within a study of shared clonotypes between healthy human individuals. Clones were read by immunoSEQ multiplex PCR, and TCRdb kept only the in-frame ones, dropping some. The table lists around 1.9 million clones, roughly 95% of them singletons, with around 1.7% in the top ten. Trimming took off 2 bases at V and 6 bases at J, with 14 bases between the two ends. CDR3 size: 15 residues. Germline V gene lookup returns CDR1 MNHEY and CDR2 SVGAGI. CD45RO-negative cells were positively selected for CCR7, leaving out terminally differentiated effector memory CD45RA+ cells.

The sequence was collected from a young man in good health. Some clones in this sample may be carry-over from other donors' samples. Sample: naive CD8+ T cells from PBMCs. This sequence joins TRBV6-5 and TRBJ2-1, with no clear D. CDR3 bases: TGTGCCAGCAGTTACATGGCGATCGGTTTCAATGAGCAGTTCTTC. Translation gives CASSYMAIGFNEQFF.